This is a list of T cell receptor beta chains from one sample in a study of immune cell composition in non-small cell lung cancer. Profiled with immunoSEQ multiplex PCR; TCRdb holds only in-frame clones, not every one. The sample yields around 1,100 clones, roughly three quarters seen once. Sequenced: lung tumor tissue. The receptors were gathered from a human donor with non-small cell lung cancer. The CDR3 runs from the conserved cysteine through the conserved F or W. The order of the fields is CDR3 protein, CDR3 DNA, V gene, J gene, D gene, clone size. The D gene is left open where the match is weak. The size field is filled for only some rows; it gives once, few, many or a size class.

cdr3_aa: CASTQAISGNTIYF
cdr3_nt: TGTGCCAGCACCCAGGCAATCTCTGGAAACACCATATATTTT
v_call: TRBV6-5
j_call: TRBJ1-3
d_call: -
clone_size: -

cdr3_aa: CASSHNSGGQETQYF
cdr3_nt: TGCGCCAGCAGCCATAATAGCGGGGGACAAGAGACCCAGTACTTC
v_call: TRBV4-3
j_call: TRBJ2-5
d_call: TRBD2
clone_size: -

cdr3_aa: CASATIRARGGAHEQYF
cdr3_nt: TGTGCCAGCGCTACGATCAGGGCCCGGGGGGGCGCCCACGAGCAGTACTTC
v_call: TRBV27
j_call: TRBJ2-7
d_call: TRBD2
clone_size: -

cdr3_aa: CASSEQPSGTSGSLGGEQFF
cdr3_nt: TGCGCCAGCAGTGAGCAACCGTCCGGGACTAGCGGGAGTTTAGGAGGTGAGCAGTTCTTC
v_call: TRBV10-1
j_call: TRBJ2-1
d_call: TRBD2
clone_size: -

cdr3_aa: CASSYGQLREQYF
cdr3_nt: TGTGCCAGCAGCTACGGACAATTGCGCGAGCAGTACTTC
v_call: TRBV11-2
j_call: TRBJ2-7
d_call: -
clone_size: once

cdr3_aa: CASSPRLVSGEQYF
cdr3_nt: TGTGCCAGCAGCCCCCGACTGGTCTCCGGAGAGCAGTACTTC
v_call: TRBV7-2
j_call: TRBJ2-5
d_call: -
clone_size: -

cdr3_aa: CASSLDLSGAYNEQFF
cdr3_nt: TGTGCTAGCAGCTTAGACCTTAGCGGGGCCTACAATGAGCAGTTCTTC
v_call: TRBV7-7
j_call: TRBJ2-1
d_call: TRBD2
clone_size: -

cdr3_aa: CASSRDREGQPQHF
cdr3_nt: TGTGCCAGCAGTCGGGACAGGGAGGGTCAGCCCCAGCATTTT
v_call: TRBV2
j_call: TRBJ1-5
d_call: TRBD1
clone_size: -

cdr3_aa: CASSTFLGGTEAFF
cdr3_nt: TGTGCCAGCAGCACCTTTTTGGGGGGCACTGAAGCTTTCTTT
v_call: TRBV11-2
j_call: TRBJ1-1
d_call: -
clone_size: -

cdr3_aa: CASSFYRGLMNTEAFF
cdr3_nt: TGTGCCAGCAGCTTTTACAGGGGCCTTATGAACACTGAAGCTTTCTTT
v_call: TRBV7-9
j_call: TRBJ1-1
d_call: TRBD1
clone_size: -

cdr3_aa: CASSLGGGSYNEQFF
cdr3_nt: TGTGCCAGCAGCTTAGGTGGAGGCTCCTACAATGAGCAGTTCTTC
v_call: TRBV5-4
j_call: TRBJ2-1
d_call: -
clone_size: -

cdr3_aa: CASSLAIGQWETQYF
cdr3_nt: TGCGCCAGCAGCTTGGCTATTGGACAGTGGGAGACCCAGTACTTC
v_call: TRBV5-1
j_call: TRBJ2-5
d_call: -
clone_size: -

cdr3_aa: CARGAASRSGNTIYF
cdr3_nt: TGTGCCAGGGGTGCGGCATCTCGCTCTGGAAACACCATATATTTT
v_call: TRBV2
j_call: TRBJ1-3
d_call: -
clone_size: -

cdr3_aa: CASRINTGGGQPQHF
cdr3_nt: TGTGCCAGCAGGATTAATACAGGGGGCGGTCAGCCCCAGCATTTT
v_call: TRBV6-1
j_call: TRBJ1-5
d_call: TRBD1
clone_size: -

cdr3_aa: CASRNNPARGYTF
cdr3_nt: TGTGCCAGCAGGAACAACCCAGCGAGGGGCTACACCTTC
v_call: TRBV7-2
j_call: TRBJ1-2
d_call: -
clone_size: -

cdr3_aa: CASETRTSARGYEQYF
cdr3_nt: TGTGCCAGTGAAACACGTACTAGCGCCAGGGGCTACGAGCAGTACTTC
v_call: TRBV25-1
j_call: TRBJ2-7
d_call: -
clone_size: -

cdr3_aa: CASSLVQGATKNIQYF
cdr3_nt: TGTGCCAGCAGCTTGGTTCAGGGGGCGACCAAAAACATTCAGTACTTC
v_call: TRBV5-4
j_call: TRBJ2-4
d_call: TRBD1
clone_size: -

cdr3_aa: CASSATGDGNTIYF
cdr3_nt: TGTGCCAGCAGTGCGACAGGTGATGGAAACACCATATATTTT
v_call: TRBV6-4
j_call: TRBJ1-3
d_call: -
clone_size: few

cdr3_aa: CASSLEQGSGNTIYF
cdr3_nt: TGCGCCAGCAGCTTGGAACAGGGGTCTGGAAACACCATATATTTT
v_call: TRBV5-1
j_call: TRBJ1-3
d_call: TRBD1
clone_size: -

cdr3_aa: CASSRRETDTQYF
cdr3_nt: TGTGCCAGCAGCAGGAGGGAAACAGATACGCAGTATTTT
v_call: TRBV11-1
j_call: TRBJ2-3
d_call: -
clone_size: once

cdr3_aa: CASSLGHNGYTF
cdr3_nt: TGTGCCAGCAGCTTGGGCCACAACGGCTACACCTTC
v_call: TRBV5-6
j_call: TRBJ1-2
d_call: -
clone_size: few

cdr3_aa: CASPPTGDSSQEQYF
cdr3_nt: TGTGCCAGCCCCCCGACAGGGGACTCGAGCCAGGAGCAGTACTTC
v_call: TRBV6-1
j_call: TRBJ2-7
d_call: TRBD1
clone_size: -

cdr3_aa: CAIPGSRHSYEQYF
cdr3_nt: TGTGCCATACCCGGGAGCAGGCACTCCTACGAGCAGTACTTC
v_call: TRBV10-3
j_call: TRBJ2-7
d_call: -
clone_size: -

cdr3_aa: CASSRGGSTDTQYF
cdr3_nt: TGTGCCAGCAGTCGAGGGGGAAGCACAGATACGCAGTATTTT
v_call: TRBV7-2
j_call: TRBJ2-3
d_call: -
clone_size: -

cdr3_aa: CASSVLTRLEQYF
cdr3_nt: TGTGCCAGCAGTGTTTTGACTCGTTTGGAGCAGTACTTC
v_call: TRBV6-1
j_call: TRBJ2-7
d_call: -
clone_size: once

cdr3_aa: CASSLVGTGSSNEQFF
cdr3_nt: TGTGCCAGCAGCTTAGTGGGGACAGGGTCGAGCAATGAGCAGTTCTTC
v_call: TRBV7-2
j_call: TRBJ2-1
d_call: TRBD1
clone_size: -

cdr3_aa: CASSSRQGLAKNIQYF
cdr3_nt: TGTGCCAGCAGCTCCCGACAGGGTCTAGCCAAAAACATTCAGTACTTC
v_call: TRBV7-8
j_call: TRBJ2-4
d_call: TRBD1
clone_size: -

cdr3_aa: CASSHLPRDSSYEQYF
cdr3_nt: TGCGCCAGCAGCCACTTACCTCGGGACAGCTCCTACGAGCAGTACTTC
v_call: TRBV4-1
j_call: TRBJ2-7
d_call: TRBD1
clone_size: few

cdr3_aa: CAISSGQGVETQYF
cdr3_nt: TGTGCCATCAGTTCGGGACAGGGCGTGGAGACCCAGTACTTC
v_call: TRBV10-3
j_call: TRBJ2-5
d_call: TRBD1
clone_size: -

cdr3_aa: CASSQDQGTNTIYF
cdr3_nt: TGCGCCAGCAGCCAAGATCAGGGTACGAACACCATATATTTT
v_call: TRBV4-3
j_call: TRBJ1-3
d_call: -
clone_size: -

cdr3_aa: CASSISGTGARLSYEQYF
cdr3_nt: TGTGCCAGTAGTATCTCCGGGACAGGGGCGCGCCTTTCCTACGAGCAGTACTTC
v_call: TRBV19
j_call: TRBJ2-7
d_call: TRBD1
clone_size: -

cdr3_aa: CASSYTSWNTIYF
cdr3_nt: TGTGCCAGCAGCTATACAAGTTGGAACACCATATATTTT
v_call: TRBV11-2
j_call: TRBJ1-3
d_call: -
clone_size: -

cdr3_aa: CASSEAIGGMNTEAFF
cdr3_nt: TGTGCCAGCAGTGAAGCGATAGGGGGCATGAACACTGAAGCTTTCTTT
v_call: TRBV6-1
j_call: TRBJ1-1
d_call: TRBD1
clone_size: -

cdr3_aa: CASSSPSLVQETQYF
cdr3_nt: TGTGCCAGCAGTTCCCCCTCACTAGTCCAAGAGACCCAGTACTTC
v_call: TRBV28
j_call: TRBJ2-5
d_call: -
clone_size: -

cdr3_aa: CASSPGPGGLGGYYNEQFF
cdr3_nt: TGCGCCAGCAGCCCCGGCCCCGGGGGGCTTGGCGGGTACTACAATGAGCAGTTCTTC
v_call: TRBV10-2
j_call: TRBJ2-1
d_call: -
clone_size: -